These 29 T cell receptor beta chains came from one sample sequenced in a study of blood T cell repertoires in COVID-19. Produced via immunoSEQ multiplex PCR; TCRdb's table is partial and in-frame only. Found here are about 230,000 clones, over 80% of them singletons; the top ten hold more than 25%. Sequenced sample: peripheral blood. Source of these receptors: a man aged 35-49 years with acute or convalescent COVID-19.

This clone was recorded a few times. The rearrangement joins TRBV2 to TRBJ1-2, with TRBD1 matching over 7 bases. CDR3 length equals 12 residues. CDR1 and CDR2 (germline): SNHLY, FYNNEI. Germline trimming cut 7 bases from V and 8 bases from J; bases unmatched to any gene: 7. The CDR3 DNA reads as TGTGCCAGCAAAGGGACAGCCCCGGGCTACACCTTC. Translation gives CASKGTAPGYTF. Supplemented by reference TRBV2 and TRBJ1-2, the full variable domain reads EPEVTQTPSHQVTQMGQEVILRCVPISNHLYFYWYRQILGQKVEFLVSFYNNEISEKSEIFDDQFSVERPDGSNFTLKIRSTKLEDSAMYFCASKGTAPGYTFGSGTRLTVV.

The V gene is TRBV2, the J gene TRBJ2-3, with D possibly matching TRBD2 (6 bases). Germline CDR1 reads SNHLY; CDR2 reads FYNNEI. The CDR3 covers 14 residues. V dropped 11 bases and J dropped 1 base, with 16 bases sitting between them. This chain's CDR3 is CAGRRDFGTDTQYF. CDR3 nucleotide sequence: TGTGCCGGCCGCAGGGACTTTGGCACAGATACGCAGTATTTT. Supplemented by reference TRBV2 and TRBJ2-3, the full variable domain reads EPEVTQTPSHQVTQMGQEVILRCVPISNHLYFYWYRQILGQKVEFLVSFYNNEISEKSEIFDDQFSVERPDGSNFTLKIRSTKLEDSAMYFCAGRRDFGTDTQYFGPGTRLTVL.

The J gene is TRBJ2-1, the V gene TRBV3-1 (or the pseudogene TRBV3-2); 7 bases are a match to TRBD1. Germline trimming cut 2 bases from V and 1 base from J; bases unmatched to any gene: 8. Germline CDR1 and CDR2: LGHDT and YNNKEL (reference sequence). This CDR3 comprises 17 residues. The chain's CDR3 is CASSQPNIRGSYNEQFF. The CDR3 DNA follows: TGTGCCAGCAGCCAACCAAATATCAGGGGGTCCTACAATGAGCAGTTCTTC.

This rearrangement joins TRBV5-6 to TRBJ2-7; D is undetermined. Trimming took off 4 bases at V and 3 bases at J, with 8 bases between the two ends. Germline CDR1 reads SGHDT; CDR2 reads YYEEEE. This CDR3 is built from 12 residues. The CDR3 nucleotides read TGTGCCAGCAGCAACTACTACTACGAGCAGTACTTC. Translating gives CASSNYYYEQYF.

The rearrangement joins TRBV6-5 to TRBJ2-7; D is ambiguous. The CDR3 is 16 amino acids. V shed 0 bases and J shed 0 bases, with 12 bases lying between them. The germline V gene has CDR1 MNHEY and CDR2 SVGAGI. The CDR3 region has the DNA TGTGCCAGCAGTTACTCCCAACCTCGGAGCTCCTACGAGCAGTACTTC. It specifies CASSYSQPRSSYEQYF.

The chain has TRBV9 and TRBJ1-6, with TRBD1 identical over 9 bases. This CDR3 spans 16 amino acids. CDR1 SGDLS and CDR2 YYNGEE come from the germline V gene. The trim removed 4 bases at V and 10 bases at J, leaving 12 bases unmatched. The CDR3: CASSPRDREGGSPLHF. CDR3 bases: TGTGCCAGCAGCCCCAGGGACAGGGAGGGGGGATCACCCCTCCACTTT.

The chain is built from TRBV5-4 and TRBJ2-1; possible D gene TRBD1, 5 bases. In germline, CDR1 is SGHNT, CDR2 YYREEE (reference sequence). V lost 0 bases and J 6 bases, leaving 13 bases between the germline ends. The CDR3 consists of 15 residues. CDR3 sequence reads: CASSLGQGIGNEQFF. CDR3 in DNA: TGTGCCAGCAGCTTGGGTCAGGGTATCGGCAATGAGCAGTTCTTC.

The chain carries TRBV4-1 and TRBJ1-5; TRBD1 agrees at 7 bases. Germline lookup yields CDR1 MGHRA and CDR2 YSYEKL. The CDR3 consists of 14 residues. With 2 bases clipped from V and 7 bases from J, the junction kept 5 bases outside the gene matches. CDR3 amino acids: CASSQRQGGQPQHF. The CDR3 nucleotides are TGCGCCAGCAGCCAACGACAGGGAGGACAGCCCCAGCATTTT.

The chain couples TRBV15 to TRBJ2-1, with D hard to call. The V end was cut by 8 bases, the J end by 4 bases, with 24 bases between. The germline V gene has CDR1 LNHNV and CDR2 YYDKDF (reference sequence). The CDR3 runs to 17 residues. The CDR3 region is CATRSEAPPEIYNEQFF. The DNA of the CDR3 is TGTGCCACCCGGTCAGAGGCCCCCCCGGAAATTTACAATGAGCAGTTCTTC.

The gene calls are TRBV12-1 and TRBJ1-4. TRBV12-1 counts as a pseudogene. This CDR3 spans 17 amino acids. The chain's CDR3 is CATLTRWDSRRREKLFF. CDR3 nucleotides: TGTGCCACCCTGACCCGATGGGACTCCCGGCGGCGAGAAAAACTGTTTTTT.

This sequence joins TRBV27 and TRBJ2-7; possible D gene TRBD2, 5 bases. CDR1 and CDR2 from the germline V gene are MNHEY and SMNVEV (reference sequence). The V end lost 5 bases, the J end lost 2 bases, and 7 bases lay between the germline ends. This CDR3 spans 12 amino acids. For the CDR3, the DNA is TGTGCCAGCAGTAGGACTCCCTACGAGCAGTACTTC. It translates to CASSRTPYEQYF.

The V call is TRBV3-1 (or the pseudogene TRBV3-2), the J call TRBJ2-2; 7 bases are a match to TRBD1. The trim removed 3 bases at V and 6 bases at J, leaving 4 bases unmatched. Germline CDR1 LGHDT, CDR2 YNNKEL (reference sequence). This CDR3 is built from 14 residues. CDR3 sequence (DNA): TGTGCCAGCAGCCAGAGGGGGCTCCCCGGGGAGCTGTTTTTT. Translation gives CASSQRGLPGELFF.

This chain joins TRBV3-1 (or the pseudogene TRBV3-2) and TRBJ2-3; 7 bases map to TRBD1. Looked up from germline, CDR1 is LGHDT and CDR2 is YNNKEL (reference sequence). There are 15 residues in the CDR3. J was trimmed by 6 bases and V by 3 bases; bases with no gene match: 9. The CDR3 DNA reads as TGTGCCAGCAGCCAGTGGGACAGTTCATCGGATACGCAGTATTTT. As protein: CASSQWDSSSDTQYF.

This chain joins TRBV7-8 and TRBJ2-7, with D possibly being TRBD2 (5 bases). Germline V gene lookup returns CDR1 SGHVS and CDR2 FQNEAQ. This CDR3 region has 13 residues. V was clipped by 6 bases and J by 0 bases, with 9 bases between them. The CDR3 bases are TGTGCCAGCAGTTCTGGGAGCTCCTACGAGCAGTACTTC. Residues: CASSSGSSYEQYF. The complete variable domain, with remaining parts taken from reference TRBV7-8 and TRBJ2-7, reads GAGVSQSPRYKVAKRGQDVALRCDPISGHVSLFWYQQALGQGPEFLTYFQNEAQLDKSGLPSDRFFAERPEGSVSTLKIQRTQQEDSAVYLCASSSGSSYEQYFGPGTRLTVT.

V and J are TRBV25-1 and TRBJ1-1, with D perhaps TRBD1 (5 bases). Germline V CDR1 and CDR2: MGHDK, SYGVNS. CDR3 size: 14 residues. Deletions cut 2 bases from V and 4 bases from J, with 11 bases between. CDR3: CASSERGSITEAFF. For the CDR3, the DNA is TGTGCCAGCAGTGAAAGGGGCTCGATCACTGAAGCTTTCTTT.

The chain is built from TRBV6-6 and TRBJ1-2; no definite D call. The V and J ends lost 4 bases and 8 bases respectively, with 11 bases between them. The CDR3 has 12 amino acids. Germline CDR1 reads MNHNY; CDR2 reads SVGAGI (reference sequence). In nucleotides, the CDR3 is TGTGCCAGCAGTTCCCCGAGCGAGGGCTACACCTTC. Its translation is CASSSPSEGYTF.

The genes are TRBV5-3 and TRBJ1-4, with D tentatively TRBD1 (6 bases). TRBV5-3 is classed as an ORF, of uncertain function. The ends were cut back, 7 bases at V and 4 bases at J, with 23 bases in the middle. The length of the CDR3 is 17 residues. This CDR3 is CARRPAYQDSSNEKLFF. The CDR3 nucleotides are TGTGCCAGACGTCCCGCCTATCAGGACAGTAGTAATGAAAAACTGTTTTTT.

The count of this clone is one. The V call is TRBV5-1, the J call TRBJ2-3; possible D gene TRBD2, 6 bases. In germline, CDR1 is SGHRS, CDR2 YFSETQ. There are 16 residues in the CDR3. Trimming took off 2 bases at V and 4 bases at J, with 17 bases between the two ends. The CDR3 region is CASSFRQGGWADTQYF. The CDR3 region has the DNA TGCGCCAGCAGCTTTCGGCAGGGAGGATGGGCAGATACGCAGTATTTT.

The chain links TRBV7-2 to TRBJ1-1; D is possibly TRBD1 (6 bases). The CDR3 is 14 amino acids. Germline-derived CDR1 and CDR2 are SGHTA and FQGNSA. The V end lost 5 bases, the J end lost 2 bases, and 12 bases lay between the germline ends. CDR3 sequence: CASSPQGPNTEAFF. The CDR3 DNA follows: TGTGCCAGCAGCCCACAGGGACCCAACACTGAAGCTTTCTTT.

This chain links TRBV6-5 with TRBJ1-6; D might be TRBD1 (6 bases). From germline, CDR1 is MNHEY and CDR2 SVGAGI. Trimming stripped 8 bases from V and 10 bases from J, with 18 bases between. CDR3 length: 14 residues. The CDR3 nucleotides are TGTGCCAGCCTTAAATCCGGGGGGCAATCACCCCTCCACTTT. The encoded protein is CASLKSGGQSPLHF.

At least ten counts were recorded for this clone. The chain uses TRBV4-2 and TRBJ2-5; a possible D gene is TRBD2 (5 bases). Germline V gene lookup returns CDR1 LGHNA and CDR2 YNFKEQ. V was clipped by 0 bases and J by 5 bases, with 25 bases between them. The CDR3 extends over 19 amino acids. The CDR3 reads CASSQDTHWTANSPETQYF. The CDR3 DNA reads TGTGCCAGCAGCCAAGATACTCACTGGACTGCCAATTCCCCCGAGACCCAGTACTTC.

This chain links TRBV6-5 with TRBJ2-1, with 7 bases aligning to TRBD1. The CDR3 length is 13 residues. The V gene's germline CDR1 is MNHEY and CDR2 SVGAGI. J gave up 6 bases and V 5 bases, and 4 bases lay outside the gene matches. CDR3: CASSRQGTNEQFF. The CDR3 DNA sequence: TGTGCCAGCAGTAGACAGGGAACCAATGAGCAGTTCTTC.

This clone occurred a few times. The V and J genes are TRBV18 and TRBJ2-3, with 9 bases identical to TRBD1. The CDR3 length is 15 residues. CDR1 is KGHSH and CDR2 is LQKENI in the germline V gene. After removal of 6 bases from V and 2 bases from J, the junction contained 6 bases not matched to a gene. The CDR3: CASSGGQGNTDTQYF. The DNA for the CDR3 is TGTGCCAGCTCGGGAGGACAGGGGAACACAGATACGCAGTATTTT.

This chain connects TRBV11-2 to TRBJ2-5; D remains unclear. Trimming shortened V by 1 base and J by 6 bases, and 12 bases separated the two germline ends. The CDR3 is 14 amino acids. Germline assignment: CDR1 SGHAT and CDR2 FQNNGV. The CDR3 sequence: CASSLVPNMQTQYF. As DNA, the CDR3 is TGTGCCAGCAGCTTAGTCCCGAACATGCAGACCCAGTACTTC.

The chain uses TRBV2 and TRBJ1-6; D is unresolved. Trimming cost V 1 base and J 9 bases, with 10 bases left between them. Germline loops: CDR1 SNHLY, CDR2 FYNNEI. CDR3 length: 14 amino acids. The CDR3 nucleotides read TGTGCCAGCAGTGAAGAGGGTCGGGGTTCACCCCTCCACTTT. Residues: CASSEEGRGSPLHF.

This clone was counted between two and nine times. The V call is TRBV30, the J call TRBJ2-1; D might be TRBD2 (6 bases). The V end lost 0 bases, the J end lost 7 bases, and 16 bases lay between the germline ends. The CDR3 has 15 residues. Per germline, CDR1 GTSNPN and CDR2 SVGIG (reference sequence). CDR3 sequence: CAWSVGTLTGNEQFF. The DNA for the CDR3 is TGTGCCTGGAGTGTCGGGACTCTCACTGGGAATGAGCAGTTCTTC.

This clone was seen only a few times. The chain couples TRBV5-1 to TRBJ2-1; 7 bases fit TRBD2. The CDR3 contains 16 residues. Unmatched junction bases numbered 8, after V lost 0 bases and J lost 5 bases. Germline-derived CDR1 and CDR2 are SGHRS and YFSETQ. The CDR3 protein is CASSLAVLAANNEQFF. The CDR3 DNA sequence: TGCGCCAGCAGCTTGGCCGTCCTAGCGGCAAACAATGAGCAGTTCTTC.

In DNA, the CDR3 is TGCAGTGCCAGTATAATAGCCAAAAACATTCAGTACTTC. Protein product: CSASIIAKNIQYF. This chain uses TRBV20-1 with TRBJ2-4; D remains ambiguous. Per the germline V gene, CDR1 is DFQATT and CDR2 is SNEGSKA (reference sequence). This CDR3 has 13 residues. Trimming removed 6 bases at V and 0 bases at J, with 9 bases between.

The chain joins TRBV21-1 to TRBJ2-2; the table's D call, TRBD1, has no DNA check behind it. TRBV21-1 is termed a pseudogene. The CDR3 has 18 residues. The CDR3 nucleotides are TGTGCCAGCAGCAAAGCGCTCGAGGACAGGGGATTTAGCGGGGAGCTGTTTTTT. Its protein is CASSKALEDRGFSGELFF.